The 16 T cell receptor beta chains presented below share a single source sample, sequenced in a study of shared clonotypes between healthy human individuals. Naive CD8 cells comprised CD45RO-negative, CCR7-positively selected cells, excluding terminally differentiated effector memory CD45RA+ cells. Profiled with immunoSEQ multiplex PCR; TCRdb holds only in-frame clones, not every one. The sample records 550,000 to 600,000 clones, roughly 98% being singletons. Material: naive CD8+ T cells sorted from blood. Receptor source: a man younger than 45 in good health.

The chain has TRBV27 and TRBJ2-7; D ambiguous. Germline CDR1 and CDR2: MNHEY and SMNVEV (reference sequence). The CDR3 is 14 residues long. V was pared by 5 bases and J by 0 bases, with 11 bases between. Written as DNA, the CDR3 is TGTGCCAGCAGTCGAGAGTTTGGCTCCTACGAGCAGTACTTC. Amino acids: CASSREFGSYEQYF.

This clone was picked up one time. This chain uses TRBV5-4 with TRBJ2-1; 9 nucleotides agree with TRBD2. CDR3 length: 16 residues. V gave up 4 bases and J gave up 8 bases; unmatched junction bases: 13. Germline V gene sequence: CDR1 SGHNT, CDR2 YYREEE (reference sequence). For the CDR3, the DNA is TGTGCCAGCAGCCCCTACCCTGGGACTAGCAAATATGAGCAGTTCTTC. It codes for CASSPYPGTSKYEQFF.

The chain links TRBV27 to TRBJ2-7, with 8 positions matching TRBD2. Germline trimming cut 3 bases from V and 5 bases from J; bases unmatched to any gene: 6. CDR3 length equals 14 residues. Per the germline V gene, CDR1 is MNHEY and CDR2 is SMNVEV (reference sequence). The CDR3 reads CASSFVGGVDEQYF. CDR3 coding DNA: TGTGCCAGCAGTTTCGTCGGGGGGGTCGACGAGCAGTACTTC.

In nucleotides, the CDR3 is TGTGCCAGCAGTTTAATGGAAAATAGCAATCAGCCCCAGCATTTT. Amino acids: CASSLMENSNQPQHF. This sequence joins TRBV28 and TRBJ1-5, with D uncertain. Per the germline V gene, CDR1 is MDHEN and CDR2 is SYDVKM. The CDR3 covers 15 residues. V lost 2 bases and J lost 0, with 8 bases in between.

The chain uses TRBV13 and TRBJ1-3; D call uncertain. V was shortened by 2 bases and J by 0 bases, with 8 bases between the two germline ends. CDR3 length: 15 residues. Germline V gives CDR1 PRHDT, CDR2 FYEKMQ (reference sequence). The CDR3 bases are TGTGCCAGCAGCTTACAGGCCTTCTCTGGAAACACCATATATTTT. This sequence encodes CASSLQAFSGNTIYF.

V and J are TRBV2 and TRBJ2-7; TRBD2 aligns across 11 bases. Trimming at V came to 1 base and at J to 6 bases, leaving 5 bases not matched to a gene. The CDR3 has 15 amino acids. Germline-derived CDR1 and CDR2 are SNHLY and FYNNEI. CDR3: CASSEGLAGGGEQYF. The CDR3 DNA follows: TGTGCCAGCAGTGAAGGTCTAGCGGGAGGAGGCGAGCAGTACTTC. The whole variable domain, remainder taken from reference TRBV2 and TRBJ2-7, is EPEVTQTPSHQVTQMGQEVILRCVPISNHLYFYWYRQILGQKVEFLVSFYNNEISEKSEIFDDQFSVERPDGSNFTLKIRSTKLEDSAMYFCASSEGLAGGGEQYFGPGTRLTVT.

V and J are TRBV27 and TRBJ2-3, with TRBD2 as a possible D gene (6 bases). V was pared by 7 bases and J by 7 bases, with 27 bases between. CDR1 and CDR2 from the germline V gene are MNHEY and SMNVEV (reference sequence). The CDR3 runs 17 residues. The DNA for the CDR3 is TGTGCCAGCACCAAATCCACGGGACTCTCCCCCGTTCATACGCAGTATTTT. This gives the protein CASTKSTGLSPVHTQYF.

This chain links TRBV6-1 with TRBJ2-2; the D gene is possibly TRBD2 (6 bases). The CDR3 has 14 residues. The germline CDR1 and CDR2 sequences are MNHNS and SASEGT. Trimming pared 5 bases from V and 6 bases from J, leaving 13 bases between. The CDR3 DNA reads TGTGCCAGCAGTCCACTTTGGGGGGCCGGGGAGCTGTTTTTT. This sequence encodes CASSPLWGAGELFF.

The V and J genes are TRBV5-6 and TRBJ2-5, with D possibly matching TRBD1 (5 bases). Germline-derived CDR1 and CDR2 are SGHDT and YYEEEE. The CDR3 has 14 amino acids. V was clipped by 2 bases and J by 3 bases, with 11 bases between them. CDR3 in DNA: TGTGCCAGCAGCTTCAGCTACAGGAAAGAGACCCAGTACTTC. Translating it yields CASSFSYRKETQYF.

The genes are TRBV5-1 and TRBJ2-7; 7 positions agree with TRBD2. CDR1 is SGHRS, CDR2 YFSETQ, per germline. V lost 0 bases to trimming and J lost 6 bases; unmatched junction nucleotides: 0. The CDR3 consists of 12 residues. The CDR3 region is CASSLGTSEQYF. The CDR3 coding sequence is TGCGCCAGCAGCTTGGGGACTAGCGAGCAGTACTTC.

The chain employs TRBV27 and TRBJ1-5; the D is unclear. V was pared by 0 bases and J by 5 bases, with 8 bases between. This CDR3 comprises 14 residues. Germline values: CDR1 MNHEY, CDR2 SMNVEV (reference sequence). CDR3 coding DNA: TGTGCCAGCAGTTTATCAGGGATCCATCAGCCCCAGCATTTT. It translates to CASSLSGIHQPQHF.

The chain has TRBV30 and TRBJ2-7; possible D gene TRBD2, 6 bases. V gave up 7 bases and J gave up 2 bases, with 15 bases separating them. This CDR3 has 13 residues. Germline V gene data show CDR1 as GTSNPN and CDR2 as SVGIG (reference sequence). CDR3 sequence (DNA): TGTGCCTCCAAGCGGAGGGGAGCCTACGAGCAGTACTTC. This encodes CASKRRGAYEQYF.

The chain has TRBV11-2 and TRBJ2-5; D is unresolved. The germline V gene has CDR1 SGHAT and CDR2 FQNNGV. The CDR3 spans 14 residues. The germline V and J ends were trimmed by 4 bases and 4 bases, with 13 bases remaining between them. The CDR3 sequence is CASSSRLLRETQYF. Here the CDR3 DNA reads TGTGCCAGCAGCTCCCGACTGTTGAGAGAGACCCAGTACTTC.

The CDR3 DNA follows: TGTGCCAGCGGACAGGCCGTCAATCAGCCCCAGCATTTT. This gives the protein CASGQAVNQPQHF. The chain is built from TRBV9 and TRBJ1-5; 7 bases align to TRBD1. Looked up from germline, CDR1 is SGDLS and CDR2 is YYNGEE. Germline trimming cut 7 bases from V and 3 bases from J; bases unmatched to any gene: 4. The CDR3 runs 13 residues.

V and J are TRBV27 and TRBJ2-1; 12 nucleotides agree with TRBD2. V trimming: 8 bases; J trimming: 8 bases; junction bases outside the gene matches: 7. CDR1 and CDR2 from the germline V gene are MNHEY and SMNVEV (reference sequence). The CDR3 spans 14 residues. CDR3 bases: TGTGCCAGCCATACTAGCGGGAGGCCCTATGAGCAGTTCTTC. It translates to CASHTSGRPYEQFF.

This clone occurred once. J is TRBJ2-7 and V is TRBV29-1; D may correspond to TRBD1 or TRBD2 (5 bases each). The CDR3 spans 13 residues. The V end lost 1 base, the J end lost 7 bases, and 14 bases lay between the germline ends. From germline, CDR1 is SQVTM and CDR2 ANQGSEA. The CDR3 spells CSVEVLRDGEQYF. In nucleotides, the CDR3 is TGCAGCGTTGAAGTGTTGAGGGACGGGGAGCAGTACTTC.